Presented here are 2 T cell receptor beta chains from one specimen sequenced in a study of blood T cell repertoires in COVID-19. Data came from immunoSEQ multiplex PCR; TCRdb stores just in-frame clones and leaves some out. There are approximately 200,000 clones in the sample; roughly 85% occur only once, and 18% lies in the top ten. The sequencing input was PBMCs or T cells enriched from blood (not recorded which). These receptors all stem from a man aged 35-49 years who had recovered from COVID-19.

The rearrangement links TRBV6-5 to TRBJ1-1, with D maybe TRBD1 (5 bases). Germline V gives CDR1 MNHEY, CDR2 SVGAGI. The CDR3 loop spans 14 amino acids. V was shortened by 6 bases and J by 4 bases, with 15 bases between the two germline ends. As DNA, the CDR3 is TGTGCCAGCAGAACCTATGTCGGGGGCACTGAAGCTTTCTTT. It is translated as CASRTYVGGTEAFF.

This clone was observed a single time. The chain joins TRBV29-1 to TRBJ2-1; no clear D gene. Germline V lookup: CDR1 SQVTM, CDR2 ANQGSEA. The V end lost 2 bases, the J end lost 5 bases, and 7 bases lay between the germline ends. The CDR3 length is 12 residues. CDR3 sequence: CSVEFRNNEQFF. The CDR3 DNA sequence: TGCAGCGTTGAATTCAGGAACAATGAGCAGTTCTTC.